This T cell receptor (beta chain) was recovered during a study of breast tumors, draining lymph nodes, adjacent tissues. Study-level results: Tumor and nontumor repertoires were significantly more similar in luminal-like than in basal-like breast cancer. Data fit most tumor T cells coming from lymph node, expanding in tumor.

In regard to this clonotype: Its antigen is undetermined.

J gave up 4 bases and V 5 bases, and 10 bases lay outside the gene matches. Germline lookup yields CDR1 SGHAT and CDR2 FQNNGV. The CDR3 covers 17 residues. TCRdb reanalysed the multiplex PCR reads using MiXCR and keeps one entry per CDR3 protein. The sample has roughly 14,000 distinct CDR3 sequences; around 54% are singletons. The chain carries TRBV11-2 and TRBJ2-7; 14 bases are a match to TRBD2. The sequenced sample was tumor-adjacent breast tissue. This receptor was obtained from a female donor with breast cancer. Some clones in this sample may be carry-over from other donors' samples. The CDR3 nucleotides read TGTGCCAGCAGCCCGTCCGGGACTAGCGGGAGATTTTACGAGCAGTACTTC. It is translated as CASSPSGTSGRFYEQYF.